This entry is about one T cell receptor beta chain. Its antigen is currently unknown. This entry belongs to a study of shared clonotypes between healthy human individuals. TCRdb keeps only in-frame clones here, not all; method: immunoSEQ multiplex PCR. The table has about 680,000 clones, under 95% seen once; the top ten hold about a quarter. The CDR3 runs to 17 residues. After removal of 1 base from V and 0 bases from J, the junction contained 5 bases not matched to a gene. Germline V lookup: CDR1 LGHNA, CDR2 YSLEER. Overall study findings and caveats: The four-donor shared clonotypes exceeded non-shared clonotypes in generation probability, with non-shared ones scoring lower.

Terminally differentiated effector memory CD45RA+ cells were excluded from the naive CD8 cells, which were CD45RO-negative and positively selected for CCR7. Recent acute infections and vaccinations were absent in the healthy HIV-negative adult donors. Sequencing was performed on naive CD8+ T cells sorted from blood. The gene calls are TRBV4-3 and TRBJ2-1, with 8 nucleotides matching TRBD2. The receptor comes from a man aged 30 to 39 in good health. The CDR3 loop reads CASSQGSAGVSYNEQFF. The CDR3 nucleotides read TGCGCCAGCAGCCAAGGGTCAGCGGGAGTCTCCTACAATGAGCAGTTCTTC.